This is a list of T cell receptor beta chains from one sample in a study of cytomegalovirus exposure and HLA in healthy donors. Sequencing was performed with immunoSEQ multiplex PCR; in TCRdb, only in-frame clones are kept and a portion is missing. Counted here are 60,000 to 70,000 clones, around 64% occurring once; the ten biggest clones make up about 3%. Input material: PBMCs. The receptors come from a woman aged 45-65 years in good health and CMV-seronegative. Both conserved end residues are part of each CDR3. The D gene is left open where the match is weak. Not every row has a clone size; where given, it reads once, few, many or a size class.

>TRBV4-3|-|few|TRBJ1-6
TGCGCCAGCAGCCAAGTAGACTTCGGAGGCCGGAGCTCCTATAATTCACCCCTCCACTTT
CASSQVDFGGRSSYNSPLHF
>TRBV5-4|-|-|TRBJ1-2
TGTGCCAGCAGCTTGGACAGGGTAGGAGGCTACACCTTC
CASSLDRVGGYTF
>TRBV2|-|-|TRBJ2-1
TGTGCCAGCAGTGTGGGCTTAGAGAATGAGCAGTTCTTC
CASSVGLENEQFF
>TRBV6-5|-|-|TRBJ1-5
TGTGCCAGCAGTTACGGGGCAGGGGGCAATCAGCCCCAGCATTTT
CASSYGAGGNQPQHF
>TRBV4-3|-|few|TRBJ2-7
TGCGCCAGCAGCCGCGGCGGGACCTACGAGCAGTACTTC
CASSRGGTYEQYF
>TRBV19|-|-|TRBJ1-4
TGTGCCAGTAGTCGGTTGCGGGGGTTACAGCAAAATGAAAAACTGTTTTTT
CASSRLRGLQQNEKLFF
>TRBV7-8|TRBD1|-|TRBJ1-4
TGTGCCAGCAGCTTAGTCCGGACAGGGAATGAAAAACTGTTTTTT
CASSLVRTGNEKLFF
>TRBV2|TRBD2|-|TRBJ2-1
TGTGCCAGCACCGGACTAGCGGAGCAGTTCTTC
CASTGLAEQFF
>TRBV5-4|-|-|TRBJ1-2
TGTGCCAGCAGCGGTGAGGGAGGGCCTAACTATGGCTACACCTTC
CASSGEGGPNYGYTF
>TRBV6-5|TRBD2|-|TRBJ2-1
TGTGCCAGCAGTAAGGGACTAGCGGGAGCTGAGCAGTTCTTC
CASSKGLAGAEQFF
>TRBV30|-|-|TRBJ1-6
TGTGCCTGGAGCGCACTTTCCTCACCCCTCCACTTT
CAWSALSSPLHF
>TRBV10-3|-|-|TRBJ1-2
TGTGCCATCAGTGAAGGGGCCTATGGCTACACCTTC
CAISEGAYGYTF
>TRBV7-2|TRBD2|-|TRBJ2-5
TGTGCCAGCACCTTTAGCGGGAGCCAAGAGACCCAGTACTTC
CASTFSGSQETQYF
>TRBV11-1|TRBD2|-|TRBJ2-7
TGTGCCAGCAGCTTAGTAGGTCTAGCGGGGTACGAGCAGTACTTC
CASSLVGLAGYEQYF
>TRBV28|TRBD1|once|TRBJ1-3
TGTGCCAGCAGTCTGGGACAGGGTAAGGCTGGAAACACCATATATTTT
CASSLGQGKAGNTIYF
>TRBV7-2|TRBD2|few|TRBJ2-7
TGTGCCAGCAGCCCCTCACGGACTAGCGGGGCCGAGCAGTACTTC
CASSPSRTSGAEQYF
>TRBV18|TRBD1|few|TRBJ1-1
TGTGCCAGCTCACCAAGGGGACAGGGAGCTAACACTGAAGCTTTCTTT
CASSPRGQGANTEAFF
>TRBV19|-|once|TRBJ2-3
TGTGCCAGTAACGCAGGGGCTTTCACAGATACGCAGTATTTT
CASNAGAFTDTQYF
>TRBV7-9|-|-|TRBJ2-5
TGTGCCAGCACCCCCGGGACACACCAAGAGACCCAGTACTTC
CASTPGTHQETQYF
>TRBV5-1|-|few|TRBJ2-5
TGCGCCAGCAGCTCTGGACAGCCGTTAGGGGAGACCCAGTACTTC
CASSSGQPLGETQYF
>TRBV27|-|few|TRBJ1-1
TGTGCCAGCAGTTTAGACAGTTACGGCGACACTGAAGCTTTCTTT
CASSLDSYGDTEAFF
>TRBV7-9|-|-|TRBJ1-2
TGTGTCAGCAGCTTAAGTGGGGGCTTCCATGGCTACACCTTC
CVSSLSGGFHGYTF
>TRBV7-3|-|-|TRBJ2-2
TGTGCCAGCAGCCCAAGTGCAGCGAACACCGGGGAGCTGTTTTTT
CASSPSAANTGELFF
>TRBV7-9|-|-|TRBJ2-3
TGTGCCAGCAGCCTACAGGGCGGAGATACGCAGTATTTT
CASSLQGGDTQYF
>TRBV7-2|-|-|TRBJ1-3
TGTGCCAGCAGCTTGAACAGTGGAAACACCATATATTTT
CASSLNSGNTIYF
>TRBV6-6|TRBD1|few|TRBJ1-1
TGTGCCAGCAGTCCCTTAGGGTCAGGGGGGAGGACTGAAGCTTTCTTT
CASSPLGSGGRTEAFF
>TRBV4-3|-|few|TRBJ2-7
TGCGCCAGCAGCCAAGGCTTACAGGGTTACGAGCAGTACTTC
CASSQGLQGYEQYF
>TRBV4-3|-|-|TRBJ1-4
TGCGCCAGCAGCCAAGACGGGAGAATAGCAACTAATGAAAAACTGTTTTTT
CASSQDGRIATNEKLFF
>TRBV6-1|TRBD1|-|TRBJ1-3
TGTGCCAGCAGTGAAGCTCTCAACAGGGGGCGATCTGGAAACACCATATATTTT
CASSEALNRGRSGNTIYF
>TRBV7-6|TRBD1|-|TRBJ1-3
TGTGCCAGCAGCTTAGGACAGGGACCCTCTGGAAACACCATATATTTT
CASSLGQGPSGNTIYF
>TRBV5-4|-|-|TRBJ2-5
TGTGCCAGCAGCTTGGGGGGACACGCGACTCAAGAGACCCAGTACTTC
CASSLGGHATQETQYF
>TRBV6-5|-|few|TRBJ1-4
TGTGCCAGCAGGGGACACCGGGGACCGAATGAAAAACTGTTTTTT
CASRGHRGPNEKLFF
>TRBV5-1|TRBD2|-|TRBJ2-7
TGCGCCAGCAGCTTAAGCCCCTCGGGACTAGACCCCACCGAGCAGTACTTC
CASSLSPSGLDPTEQYF
>TRBV7-3|-|-|TRBJ2-4
TGTGCCAGCAGCGAAACGAGTGGGGCGGGACTAGCCAAAAACATTCAGTACTTC
CASSETSGAGLAKNIQYF
>TRBV2|TRBD1|-|TRBJ1-1
TGTGCCAGCTCAGAAACAGGGGGTACTGAAGCTTTCTTT
CASSETGGTEAFF
>TRBV6-6|TRBD1|once|TRBJ2-7
TGTGCCAGCAGCTCAGACAGGGGATCCTACGAGCAGTACTTC
CASSSDRGSYEQYF
>TRBV5-1|-|-|TRBJ2-1
TGCGCCAGCAGCCTGCGTGGGCCAATGAGTGAGCAGTTCTTC
CASSLRGPMSEQFF
>TRBV7-9|TRBD2|-|TRBJ2-3
TGTGCCAGCAGCTTGGCCCTACTAGCGGACACAGATACGCAGTATTTT
CASSLALLADTDTQYF
>TRBV7-2|-|-|TRBJ1-3
TGTGCCAGCAGCTTTTCGGGGGCTGGAAACACCATATATTTT
CASSFSGAGNTIYF
>TRBV10-1|-|once|TRBJ1-1
TGCGCCAGCAGTGTAGGGAGTGAAGCTTTCTTT
CASSVGSEAFF
>TRBV19|-|-|TRBJ1-5
TGTGCCAGTAGTATTATGGACAGTAGCAATCAGCCCCAGCATTTT
CASSIMDSSNQPQHF